Below are 20 T cell receptor beta chains sequenced from a single sample in a study of blood T cell repertoires in COVID-19. The protocol was immunoSEQ multiplex PCR, while the TCRdb copy is restricted to in-frame clones and leaves out a portion. The sample has about 120,000 clones, around 77% seen once. Input material: peripheral blood. The receptors stem from a human donor in a cohort sampled during active COVID-19.

CDR3 residues: CASSPLGTSYEQYF. As DNA, the CDR3 is TGTGCCAGCTCACCACTCGGGACATCATACGAGCAGTACTTC. The chain combines TRBV18 with TRBJ2-7; possible D gene TRBD1, 6 bases. The length of the CDR3 is 14 residues. Germline V gene data show CDR1 as KGHSH and CDR2 as LQKENI. The V end lost 1 base, the J end lost 4 bases, and 11 bases lay between the germline ends.

CDR3 nucleotide sequence: TGTGCCAGCAGCCAAGTAGGGGGCGAGACCCTTGGCTACACCTTC. This encodes CASSQVGGETLGYTF. The V call is TRBV4-2, the J call TRBJ1-2, with 7 bases that match TRBD1. Losses at the gene ends were 1 base for V and 7 bases for J; bases not matched to a gene: 9. In germline, CDR1 is LGHNA, CDR2 YNFKEQ. The CDR3 is 15 amino acids.

This chain links TRBV2 with TRBJ1-1; no clear D. The germline V and J ends were trimmed by 4 bases and 5 bases, with 11 bases remaining between them. Germline values: CDR1 SNHLY, CDR2 FYNNEI. The CDR3 contains 13 residues. The CDR3 DNA reads TGTGCCAGCAGTGTGGCCAGGATTACTGAAGCTTTCTTT. This encodes CASSVARITEAFF. Full variable domain (missing parts from reference TRBV2 and TRBJ1-1): EPEVTQTPSHQVTQMGQEVILRCVPISNHLYFYWYRQILGQKVEFLVSFYNNEISEKSEIFDDQFSVERPDGSNFTLKIRSTKLEDSAMYFCASSVARITEAFFGQGTRLTVV.

The chain couples TRBV7-5 to TRBJ2-5; the table's D gene call, TRBD1, was not cross checked with the DNA. TRBV7-5 is recorded as a pseudogene. The CDR3 sequence is 13 residues long. CDR3 coding DNA: TGTGTCAGAAGCTTTAAGGGGGAAGAGACCCAGTACTTC. Translation: CVRSFKGEETQYF.

The V call is TRBV5-1, the J call TRBJ1-5, with D maybe TRBD1 (6 bases). V dropped 1 base and J dropped 2 bases, with 10 bases sitting between them. This CDR3 is 15 amino acids long. CDR1 and CDR2 from the germline V gene are SGHRS and YFSETQ. The CDR3 here is CASSLSAGGNQPQHF. CDR3 in DNA: TGCGCCAGCAGCTTGTCTGCAGGGGGCAATCAGCCCCAGCATTTT.

The gene calls are TRBV5-1 and TRBJ2-7; TRBD1 aligns across 7 bases. This CDR3 has 16 amino acids. Germline V gene lookup returns CDR1 SGHRS and CDR2 YFSETQ. V lost 4 bases to trimming and J lost 0 bases; unmatched junction nucleotides: 10. CDR3 sequence: CASSPLIQGSSYEQYF. CDR3 sequence (DNA): TGCGCCAGCAGCCCTCTTATACAGGGGAGCTCCTACGAGCAGTACTTC.

The chain joins TRBV5-4 to TRBJ1-1; TRBD1 matches at 8 bases. Germline CDR1 SGHNT, CDR2 YYREEE (reference sequence). The CDR3 has 15 residues. V shed 3 bases, J shed 8 bases, and the junction held 12 bases outside the gene matches. Here the CDR3 DNA reads TGTGCCAGCAGCTCGACCCAAACAGGGGGGAGGGAAGCTTTCTTT. Amino acid sequence: CASSSTQTGGREAFF. The full variable domain, with the rest looked up from reference TRBV5-4 and TRBJ1-1, is ETGVTQSPTHLIKTRGQQVTLRCSSQSGHNTVSWYQQALGQGPQFIFQYYREEENGRGNFPPRFSGLQFPNYSSELNVNALELDDSALYLCASSSTQTGGREAFFGQGTRLTVV.

The CDR3 DNA follows: TGTGCCAGCAGCGGGGGACAGGGCTATTCACCCCTCCACTTT. Translation: CASSGGQGYSPLHF. The rearrangement links TRBV5-8 to TRBJ1-6; 9 bases match TRBD1. Germline assignment: CDR1 SGHTS and CDR2 YDEGEE. CDR3 size: 14 residues. V shed 4 bases and J 8 bases; nucleotides not matched to a gene: 4.

The J gene is TRBJ2-7, the V gene TRBV5-1; 7 nucleotides agree with TRBD1. V trimming: 2 bases; J trimming: 0 bases; junction bases outside the gene matches: 5. The CDR3 spans 15 residues. Germline assignment: CDR1 SGHRS and CDR2 YFSETQ. The CDR3 DNA sequence: TGCGCCAGCAGCTTATCAGGGGGAAGCTCCTACGAGCAGTACTTC. Amino acid sequence: CASSLSGGSSYEQYF.

The chain links TRBV4-1 to TRBJ2-7; the match to TRBD1 covers 8 bases. The CDR3 totals 15 residues. Germline assignment: CDR1 MGHRA and CDR2 YSYEKL. The junction had 5 bases not matched to a gene; V was cut back by 3 bases and J by 1 base. CDR3 sequence (DNA): TGCGCCAGCAGCCAGCCCGGACAGGGTTCCTACGAGCAGTACTTC. It is translated as CASSQPGQGSYEQYF.

V gene TRBV12-3 or TRBV12-4 combines with J gene TRBJ2-7; no definite D call. V lost 6 bases and J 3 bases, leaving 12 bases between the germline ends. CDR3 length: 13 residues. The CDR3 is CASRLTEYYEQYF. As DNA, the CDR3 is TGTGCCAGCAGGCTGACTGAATACTACGAGCAGTACTTC.

The chain links TRBV9 to TRBJ1-3, with D uncertain. Per the germline V gene, CDR1 is SGDLS and CDR2 is YYNGEE. The CDR3 consists of 16 residues. V lost 4 bases to trimming and J lost 0 bases, with 14 bases between them. The CDR3 protein is CASSPAVGVSGNTIYF. The CDR3 nucleotides are TGTGCCAGCAGCCCCGCGGTAGGAGTCTCTGGAAACACCATATATTTT.

The chain carries TRBV28 and TRBJ2-7, with D possibly being TRBD2 (6 bases). Germline CDR1 and CDR2: MDHEN and SYDVKM. The CDR3 has 15 amino acids. V lost 7 bases to trimming and J lost 2 bases, with 18 bases between them. In DNA form, the CDR3 reads TGTGCCAGCACCACCTCAAACGCGGGAACCTACGAGCAGTACTTC. It translates to CASTTSNAGTYEQYF.

The V and J genes are TRBV27 and TRBJ1-5; weak D call: TRBD1 (5 bases). Trimming pared 2 bases from V and 1 base from J, leaving 6 bases between. CDR1 is MNHEY, CDR2 SMNVEV, per germline (reference sequence). This CDR3 spans 14 amino acids. CDR3 sequence reads: CASSLQGSNQPQHF. CDR3 coding DNA: TGTGCCAGCAGTTTACAGGGCAGCAATCAGCCCCAGCATTTT.

J is TRBJ2-7 and V is TRBV10-1; a weak D match, TRBD2 (6 bases). V was cut by 5 bases and J by 7 bases, with 15 bases left in between. CDR1 WNHNN and CDR2 SYGVQD come from the germline V gene (reference sequence). The CDR3 is 13 residues long. The chain's CDR3 is CASSNGSSWEQYF. The CDR3 coding sequence is TGCGCCAGCAGTAACGGGAGCTCTTGGGAGCAGTACTTC.

V gene TRBV6-5 combines with J gene TRBJ1-5; 7 nucleotides agree with TRBD1. The CDR3 runs to 13 residues. With 6 bases clipped from V and 6 bases from J, the junction kept 5 bases outside the gene matches. CDR1 is MNHEY and CDR2 is SVGAGI in the germline V gene. CDR3 DNA: TGTGCCAGCAGGCCGACAGGGACTCAGCCCCAGCATTTT. Amino acid sequence: CASRPTGTQPQHF.

This clone was picked up one time. The chain couples TRBV7-2 to TRBJ2-7, with 10 bases lining up with TRBD1. V lost 0 bases to trimming and J lost 5 bases; unmatched junction nucleotides: 7. The CDR3 sequence is 16 residues long. Germline V CDR1 and CDR2: SGHTA, FQGNSA. The CDR3 region is CASSLAPGQGRNEQYF. The CDR3 DNA reads TGTGCCAGCAGCTTAGCCCCGGGACAGGGGCGGAACGAGCAGTACTTC.

There are many counts of this clone. The chain joins TRBV19 to TRBJ1-1; TRBD1 might be the D (5 bases). The CDR3 has 15 amino acids. Germline loops: CDR1 LNHDA, CDR2 SQIVND (reference sequence). The CDR3 loop is CAAGTGDPGNTEAFF. The DNA for the CDR3 is TGTGCGGCCGGGACGGGAGATCCTGGCAACACTGAAGCTTTCTTT.

The CDR3 sequence: CASRVEGVSYEQYF. CDR3 sequence (DNA): TGCGCCAGCAGGGTAGAGGGGGTCTCCTACGAGCAGTACTTC. The chain has TRBV10-2 and TRBJ2-7, with a possible D match to TRBD1 (6 bases). This CDR3 comprises 14 residues. The germline V gene encodes CDR1 WSHSY and CDR2 SAAADI. V shed 6 bases and J shed 0 bases, with 12 bases lying between them.

In this sample, this clone turned up once. The chain joins TRBV7-8 to TRBJ1-1; TRBD1 might be the D (6 bases). Trimming shortened V by 4 bases and J by 1 base, and 7 bases separated the two germline ends. The CDR3 is made up of 13 amino acids. The germline V gene encodes CDR1 SGHVS and CDR2 FQNEAQ. The CDR3 DNA follows: TGTGCCAGCAGCTCGGACAGGAACACTGAAGCTTTCTTT. This sequence encodes CASSSDRNTEAFF.